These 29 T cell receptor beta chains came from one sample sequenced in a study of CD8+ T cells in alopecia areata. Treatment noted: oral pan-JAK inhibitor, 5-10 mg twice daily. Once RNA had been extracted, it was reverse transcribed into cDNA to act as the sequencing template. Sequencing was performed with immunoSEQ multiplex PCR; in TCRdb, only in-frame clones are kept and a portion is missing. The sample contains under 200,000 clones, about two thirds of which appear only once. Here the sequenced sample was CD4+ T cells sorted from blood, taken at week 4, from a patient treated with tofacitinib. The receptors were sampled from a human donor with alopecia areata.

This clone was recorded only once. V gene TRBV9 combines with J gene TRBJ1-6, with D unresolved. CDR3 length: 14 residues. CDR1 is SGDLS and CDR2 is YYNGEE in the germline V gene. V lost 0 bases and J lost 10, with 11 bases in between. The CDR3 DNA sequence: TGTGCCAGCAGCGTAGACTTATTATTGTCACCCCTCCACTTT. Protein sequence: CASSVDLLLSPLHF.

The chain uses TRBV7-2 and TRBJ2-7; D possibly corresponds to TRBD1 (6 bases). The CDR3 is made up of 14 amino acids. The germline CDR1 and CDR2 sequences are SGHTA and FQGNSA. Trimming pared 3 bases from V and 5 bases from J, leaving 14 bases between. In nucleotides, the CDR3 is TGTGCCAGCAGCTTTTGGGGGCTCGGGGACGAGCAGTACTTC. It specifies CASSFWGLGDEQYF.

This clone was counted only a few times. This CDR3 reads CASSISMGQGKTQYF. CDR3 nucleotide sequence: TGTGCCAGTAGTATCTCGATGGGACAGGGAAAGACCCAGTACTTC. This chain connects TRBV19 to TRBJ2-5; 9 nucleotides line up with TRBD1. Germline-derived CDR1 and CDR2 are LNHDA and SQIVND (reference sequence). V shed 3 bases and J 6 bases; nucleotides not matched to a gene: 8. CDR3 length equals 15 residues.

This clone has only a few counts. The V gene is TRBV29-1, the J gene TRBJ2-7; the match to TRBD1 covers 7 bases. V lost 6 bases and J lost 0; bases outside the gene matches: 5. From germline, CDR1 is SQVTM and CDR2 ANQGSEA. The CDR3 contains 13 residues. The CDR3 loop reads CSVKPGGSYEQYF. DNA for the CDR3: TGCAGCGTAAAACCAGGGGGCTCCTACGAGCAGTACTTC.

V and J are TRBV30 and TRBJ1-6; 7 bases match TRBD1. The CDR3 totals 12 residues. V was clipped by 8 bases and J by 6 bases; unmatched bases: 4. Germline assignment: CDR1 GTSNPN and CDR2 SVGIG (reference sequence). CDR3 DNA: TGTGCCCTCGACAGGGTTAATTCACCCCTCCACTTT. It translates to CALDRVNSPLHF. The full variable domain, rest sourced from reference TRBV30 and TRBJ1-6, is SQTIHQWPATLVQPVGSPLSLECTVEGTSNPNLYWYRQAAGRGLQLLFYSVGIGQISSEVPQNLSASRPQDRQFILSSKKLLLSDSGFYLCALDRVNSPLHFGNGTRLTVT.

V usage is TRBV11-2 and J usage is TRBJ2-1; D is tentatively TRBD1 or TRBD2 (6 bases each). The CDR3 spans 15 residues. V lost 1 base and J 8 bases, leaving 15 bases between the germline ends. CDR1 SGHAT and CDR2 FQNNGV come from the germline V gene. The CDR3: CASSLVPTRGYEQFF. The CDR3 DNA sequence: TGTGCCAGCAGCTTAGTTCCGACTAGGGGGTATGAGCAGTTCTTC. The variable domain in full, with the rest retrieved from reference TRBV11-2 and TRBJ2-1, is EAGVAQSPRYKIIEKRQSVAFWCNPISGHATLYWYQQILGQGPKLLIQFQNNGVVDDSQLPKDRFSAERLKGVDSTLKIQPAKLEDSAVYLCASSLVPTRGYEQFFGPGTRLTVL.

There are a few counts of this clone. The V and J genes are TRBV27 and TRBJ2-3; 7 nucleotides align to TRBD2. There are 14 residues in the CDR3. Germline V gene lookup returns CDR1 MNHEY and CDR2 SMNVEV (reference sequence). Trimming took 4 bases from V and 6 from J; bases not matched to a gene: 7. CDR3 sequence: CASSSLSGTDTQYF. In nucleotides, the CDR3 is TGTGCCAGCAGTTCGTTAAGCGGGACGGATACGCAGTATTTT.

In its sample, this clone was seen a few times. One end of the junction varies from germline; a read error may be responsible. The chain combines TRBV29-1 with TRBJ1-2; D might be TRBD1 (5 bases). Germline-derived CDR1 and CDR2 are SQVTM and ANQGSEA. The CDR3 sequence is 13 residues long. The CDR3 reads CSVDYGRDYGYTF. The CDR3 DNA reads TGCAGCGTTGACTACGGACGGGACTACGGCTACACCTTC.

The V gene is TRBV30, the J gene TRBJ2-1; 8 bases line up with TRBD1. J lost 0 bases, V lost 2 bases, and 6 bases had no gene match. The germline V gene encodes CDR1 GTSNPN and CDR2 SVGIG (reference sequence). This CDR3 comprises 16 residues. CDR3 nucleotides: TGTGCCTGGAGTCCACGGACAGGGATCTCCTACAATGAGCAGTTCTTC. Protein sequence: CAWSPRTGISYNEQFF. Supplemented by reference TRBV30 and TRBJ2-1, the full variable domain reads SQTIHQWPATLVQPVGSPLSLECTVEGTSNPNLYWYRQAAGRGLQLLFYSVGIGQISSEVPQNLSASRPQDRQFILSSKKLLLSDSGFYLCAWSPRTGISYNEQFFGPGTRLTVL.

The CDR3 spells CSLRTGSNTEAFF. The CDR3 DNA is TGCAGCCTCCGGACAGGAAGTAACACTGAAGCTTTCTTT. V is TRBV29-1 and J is TRBJ1-1; 7 bases agree with TRBD1. J gave up 2 bases and V 8 bases, and 8 bases lay outside the gene matches. CDR3 length: 13 residues. CDR1 is SQVTM, CDR2 ANQGSEA, per germline. Looking up the rest from reference TRBV29-1 and TRBJ1-1 gives the full variable domain: SAVISQKPSRDICQRGTSLTIQCQVDSQVTMMFWYRQQPGQSLTLIATANQGSEATYESGFVIDKFPISRPNLTFSTLTVSNMSPEDSSIYLCSLRTGSNTEAFFGQGTRLTVV.

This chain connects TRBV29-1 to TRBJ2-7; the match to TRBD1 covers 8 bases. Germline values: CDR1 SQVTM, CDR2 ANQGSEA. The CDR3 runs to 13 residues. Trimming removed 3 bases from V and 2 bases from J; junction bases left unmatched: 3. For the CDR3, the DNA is TGCAGCGTTGAGGGACAGGAAACCTACGAGCAGTACTTC. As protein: CSVEGQETYEQYF.

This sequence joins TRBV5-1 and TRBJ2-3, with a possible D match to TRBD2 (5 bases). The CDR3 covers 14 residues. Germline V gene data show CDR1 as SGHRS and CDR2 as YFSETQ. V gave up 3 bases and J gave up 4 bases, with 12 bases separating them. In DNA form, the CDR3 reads TGCGCCAGCAGCTACTTGGCGGGTTCAGATACGCAGTATTTT. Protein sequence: CASSYLAGSDTQYF.

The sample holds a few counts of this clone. CDR3 sequence: CASSNREETQYF. In nucleotides, the CDR3 is TGTGCCAGCAGTAACAGGGAAGAGACCCAGTACTTC. The gene calls are TRBV6-6 and TRBJ2-5, with a weak D call TRBD1 (6 bases). This CDR3 contains 12 residues. Trimming took 5 bases from V and 3 from J, leaving 7 bases between them. Germline V gene lookup returns CDR1 MNHNY and CDR2 SVGAGI (reference sequence).

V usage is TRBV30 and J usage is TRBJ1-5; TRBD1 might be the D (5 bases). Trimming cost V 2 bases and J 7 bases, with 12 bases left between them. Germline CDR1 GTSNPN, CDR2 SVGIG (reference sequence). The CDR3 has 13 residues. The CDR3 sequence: CAWSLGRDQPQHF. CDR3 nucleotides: TGTGCCTGGAGTCTGGGAAGGGACCAGCCCCAGCATTTT.

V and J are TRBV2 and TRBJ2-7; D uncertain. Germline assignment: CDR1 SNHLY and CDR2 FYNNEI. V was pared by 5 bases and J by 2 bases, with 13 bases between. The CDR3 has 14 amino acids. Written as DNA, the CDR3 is TGTGCCAGCAGTAAGAGACCGGGTACCTACGAGCAGTACTTC. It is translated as CASSKRPGTYEQYF.

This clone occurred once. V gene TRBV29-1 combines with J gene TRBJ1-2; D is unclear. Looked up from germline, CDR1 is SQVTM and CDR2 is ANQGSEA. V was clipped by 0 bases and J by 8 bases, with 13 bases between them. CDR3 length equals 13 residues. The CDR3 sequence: CSVEDQGNWGYTF. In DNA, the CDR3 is TGCAGCGTTGAAGATCAAGGCAACTGGGGCTACACCTTC.

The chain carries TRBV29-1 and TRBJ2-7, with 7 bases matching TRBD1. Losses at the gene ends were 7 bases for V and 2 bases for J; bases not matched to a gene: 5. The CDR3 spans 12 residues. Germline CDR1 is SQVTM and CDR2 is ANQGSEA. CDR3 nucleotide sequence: TGCAGCGCCTGGACAGGAGCCTACGAGCAGTACTTC. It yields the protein CSAWTGAYEQYF.

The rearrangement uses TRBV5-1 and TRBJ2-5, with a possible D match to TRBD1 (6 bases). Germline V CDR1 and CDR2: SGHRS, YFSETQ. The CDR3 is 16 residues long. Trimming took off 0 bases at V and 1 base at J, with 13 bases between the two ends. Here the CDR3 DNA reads TGCGCCAGCAGCTTGGGACCCTCGACAGGCCAAGAGACCCAGTACTTC. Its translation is CASSLGPSTGQETQYF. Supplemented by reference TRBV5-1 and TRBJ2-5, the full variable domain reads KAGVTQTPRYLIKTRGQQVTLSCSPISGHRSVSWYQQTPGQGLQFLFEYFSETQRNKGNFPGRFSGRQFSNSRSEMNVSTLELGDSALYLCASSLGPSTGQETQYFGPGTRLLVL.

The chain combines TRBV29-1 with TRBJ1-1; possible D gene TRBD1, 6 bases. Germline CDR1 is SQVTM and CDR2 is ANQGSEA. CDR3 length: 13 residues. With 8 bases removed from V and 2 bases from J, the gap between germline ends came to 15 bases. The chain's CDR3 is CSSATGSNTEAFF. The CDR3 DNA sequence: TGCAGCTCGGCGACAGGTTCTAACACTGAAGCTTTCTTT. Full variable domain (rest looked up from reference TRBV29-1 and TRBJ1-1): SAVISQKPSRDICQRGTSLTIQCQVDSQVTMMFWYRQQPGQSLTLIATANQGSEATYESGFVIDKFPISRPNLTFSTLTVSNMSPEDSSIYLCSSATGSNTEAFFGQGTRLTVV.

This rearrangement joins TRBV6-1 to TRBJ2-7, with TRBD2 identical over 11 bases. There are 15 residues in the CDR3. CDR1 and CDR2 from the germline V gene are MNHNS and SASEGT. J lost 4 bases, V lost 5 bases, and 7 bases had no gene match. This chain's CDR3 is CASSPTSGGFYEQYF. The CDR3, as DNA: TGTGCCAGCAGTCCCACTAGCGGGGGATTTTACGAGCAGTACTTC.

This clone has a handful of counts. The CDR3 here is CASSVTGGGSYEQYF. CDR3 bases: TGTGCCAGCAGTGTGACAGGGGGCGGCTCCTACGAGCAGTACTTC. The rearrangement uses TRBV25-1 and TRBJ2-7, with TRBD1 identical over 10 bases. With V trimmed by 4 bases and J by 0 bases, 3 bases remained unmatched. The V gene's germline CDR1 is MGHDK and CDR2 SYGVNS. The CDR3 covers 15 residues.

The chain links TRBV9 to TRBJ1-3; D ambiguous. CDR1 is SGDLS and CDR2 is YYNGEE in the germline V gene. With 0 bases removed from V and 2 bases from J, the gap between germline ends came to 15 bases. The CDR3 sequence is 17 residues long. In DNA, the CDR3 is TGTGCCAGCAGCGTAGGGATATGGGGAGACACTGGAAACACCATATATTTT. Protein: CASSVGIWGDTGNTIYF.

CDR3 in amino acids: CASSLPGSTEAFF. CDR3 nucleotide sequence: TGTGCCAGCAGCTTGCCGGGGTCGACTGAAGCTTTCTTT. This chain links TRBV5-4 with TRBJ1-1; no definite D call. This CDR3 has 13 amino acids. The V gene's germline CDR1 is SGHNT and CDR2 YYREEE (reference sequence). Trimming removed 1 base from V and 5 bases from J, with 9 bases in between.

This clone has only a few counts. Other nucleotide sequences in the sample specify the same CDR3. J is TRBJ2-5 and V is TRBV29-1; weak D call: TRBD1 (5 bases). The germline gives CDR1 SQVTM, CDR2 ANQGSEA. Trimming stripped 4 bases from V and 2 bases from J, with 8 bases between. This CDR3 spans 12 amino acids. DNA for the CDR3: TGCAGCGTTGCCGCAGGGCAAGAGACCCAGTACTTC. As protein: CSVAAGQETQYF.

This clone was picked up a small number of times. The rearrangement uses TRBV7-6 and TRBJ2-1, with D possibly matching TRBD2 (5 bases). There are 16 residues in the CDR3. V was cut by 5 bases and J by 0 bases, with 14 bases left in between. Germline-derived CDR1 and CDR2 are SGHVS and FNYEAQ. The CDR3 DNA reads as TGTGCCAGCAGCCCCGGCGGTGGGAGCTCCTACAATGAGCAGTTCTTC. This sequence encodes CASSPGGGSSYNEQFF.

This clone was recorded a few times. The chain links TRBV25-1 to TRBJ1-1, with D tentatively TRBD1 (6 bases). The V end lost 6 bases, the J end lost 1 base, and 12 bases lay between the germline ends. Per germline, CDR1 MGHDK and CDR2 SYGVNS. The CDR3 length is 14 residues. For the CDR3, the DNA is TGTGCCAGCAGGAGGGGGGATTCGAACACTGAAGCTTTCTTT. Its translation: CASRRGDSNTEAFF.

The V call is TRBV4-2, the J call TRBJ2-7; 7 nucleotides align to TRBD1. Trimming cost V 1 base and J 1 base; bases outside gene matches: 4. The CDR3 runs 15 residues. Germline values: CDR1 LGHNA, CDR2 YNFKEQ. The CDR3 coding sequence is TGTGCCAGCAGCCAAGCTTACAGGGGTTCCTACGAGCAGTACTTC. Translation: CASSQAYRGSYEQYF.

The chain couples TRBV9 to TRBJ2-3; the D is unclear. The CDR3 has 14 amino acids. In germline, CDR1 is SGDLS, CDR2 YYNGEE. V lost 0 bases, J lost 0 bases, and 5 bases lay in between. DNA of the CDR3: TGTGCCAGCAGCGTAGCCACTAGCACAGATACGCAGTATTTT. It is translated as CASSVATSTDTQYF.

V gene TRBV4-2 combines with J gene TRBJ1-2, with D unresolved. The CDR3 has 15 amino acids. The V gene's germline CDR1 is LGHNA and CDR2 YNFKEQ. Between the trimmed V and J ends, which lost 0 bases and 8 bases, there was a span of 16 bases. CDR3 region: CASSQDRLQMLGYTF. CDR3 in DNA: TGTGCCAGCAGCCAAGATCGTTTACAAATGCTGGGCTACACCTTC.